This TCR beta chain was sequenced in a study of T cell changes during pregnancy in multiple sclerosis (dated by TCRdb to about 2019). As for the study more broadly: Changes in the T cell repertoire over the course of pregnancy were examined in this study in women with multiple sclerosis.

With regard to this clone: Its antigen is currently not known. One junction end does not reproduce the germline sequence, and a read error may be involved.

From its cysteine to its phenylalanine, the CDR3 spans 11 amino acids. CDR3 DNA only is kept here, 33 bases in frame from base 1. CDR1 and CDR2 are read off the germline V gene (reference sequence) as SEHNR and FQNEAQ. The library was obtained by the immunoSEQ multiplex PCR assay. The table was pulled from immuneACCESS by TCRdb, which kept in-frame rearrangements only. Such tables lose some clones; where checked, under half of the loss comes from unresolved V genes, and the rest has no known cause. This sample is represented by some 80,000 clones; 92% of them were singletons. The ten largest make up more than 1.4% of the sample.

The material sequenced was peripheral blood, taken before pregnancy. This receptor was obtained from a female donor with multiple sclerosis, enrolled in a pregnancy study. Recombination linked TRBV7-9 to TRBJ2-3, with TRBD1 matching 9 junction bases. The sequence in DNA is TGTGCCAGCAGCTTAGGGGGACAGGGTAATTTT. It codes for CASSLGGQGNF.